This T cell receptor beta chain comes out of a study of T cell responses to AZD1222 COVID-19 vaccine. About this clone itself: Its specificity is not known.

Study-wide results and caveats: Two AZD1222 administrations were followed by greater Spike-specific TCR breadth and depth.

Assay used: immunoSEQ multiplex PCR; TCRdb lists only in-frame clones, some missing. Among 65,000 to 85,000 clones listed, roughly 88% were seen once. With 2 bases removed from V and 4 bases from J, the gap between germline ends came to 5 bases. Germline lookup yields CDR1 MDHEN and CDR2 SYDVKM. The CDR3 is made up of 12 amino acids. This specimen consisted of peripheral blood, obtained 28 days after the second AZD1222 dose. The clonotype originates from an adult who received the AZD1222 COVID-19 vaccine. The chain combines TRBV28 with TRBJ1-2; D gene unclear. CDR3 nucleotide sequence: TGTGCCAGCAGTTTAGCGCCCTATGGCTACACCTTC. Residues: CASSLAPYGYTF.